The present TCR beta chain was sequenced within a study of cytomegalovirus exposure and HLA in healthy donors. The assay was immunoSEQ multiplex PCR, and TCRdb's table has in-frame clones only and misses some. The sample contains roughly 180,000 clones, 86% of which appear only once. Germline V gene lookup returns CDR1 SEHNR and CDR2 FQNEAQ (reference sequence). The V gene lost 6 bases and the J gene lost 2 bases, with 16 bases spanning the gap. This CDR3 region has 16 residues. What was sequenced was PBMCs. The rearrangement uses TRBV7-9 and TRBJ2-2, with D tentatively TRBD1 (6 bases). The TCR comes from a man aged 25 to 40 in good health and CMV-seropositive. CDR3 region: CASSQRTAANTGELFF. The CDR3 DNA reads TGTGCCAGCAGTCAAAGGACAGCCGCCAACACCGGGGAGCTGTTTTTT.